A selection of T cell receptor beta chains follows, all from one sample in a study of response to subunit inactivated influenza vaccine. TCRdb itself ran the RT-PCR reads through MiXCR, one entry per CDR3 protein. The data show hundreds of thousands of distinct CDR3 sequences, roughly 22% seen once. Source: PBMCs from blood, taken less than 22 months after vaccination. The receptors originated from a man in his fifties or sixties who received an inactivated influenza vaccine. Both conserved end residues are trimmed from each CDR3. Fields, in order: J gene, V gene, CDR3 protein.

TRBJ1-2 TRBV7-2 ASSLTGRPANYGYT
TRBJ1-6 TRBV12-3/TRBV12-4 ASSGTGGNSPLH
TRBJ2-4 TRBV28 ATNYGRSRDIQY
TRBJ2-1 TRBV20-1 SATGTGGPNEQF
TRBJ2-3 TRBV27 ASTPARQADTQY
TRBJ1-2 TRBV12-3/TRBV12-4 ASSLASGTYGYT
TRBJ1-3 TRBV7-2 ASRTIGGLSGNTIY
TRBJ2-5 TRBV10-3 AIKGGLADKETQY
TRBJ2-4 TRBV11-2 ASSLLTGFQNIQY
TRBJ2-3 TRBV20-1 SARLLAGGTDTQY
TRBJ1-1 TRBV5-4 ASSLVGVNTEAF
TRBJ2-3 TRBV18 ASSPPYGDTQY
TRBJ2-7 TRBV11-1 ASSLARPMRLHRYEQY
TRBJ2-7 TRBV27 ASSPQGLYEQY
TRBJ2-3 TRBV12-3/TRBV12-4 ASSPTSVRTDAQY
TRBJ2-3 TRBV6-1 ASRDLTGSSTDTQY
TRBJ2-1 TRBV28 ASSPLSSIAGGNEQF
TRBJ2-1 TRBV3-1 ASSQDGADYNEQF
TRBJ2-3 TRBV7-6 ASSSGQGTDTQY
TRBJ1-2 TRBV20-1 SAEKRQLLDGYT